This T cell receptor (beta chain) is from a study of T-cell memory formation after mild COVID-19. On the study more broadly: Most TCR clusters belonged to a single donor.

Broader study findings: Those CD4+ clones that contracted were mainly in CM and EM (CD8+ ones in EMRA). Cross-reactive memory apparently joined, as some responding clones appeared in pre-infection memory.

TCRdb processed the 5' RACE reads anew with MiXCR; each CDR3 protein has one entry. This table holds 120,000 to 150,000 distinct CDR3 sequences, 11% to 15% found once. This clonotype was seen ten or more times. Its antigen remains unknown. Sequencing was performed on PBMCs or a T cell subset sorted from them (not recorded which). This sequence was found in an adult woman who had mild COVID-19 (a few samples of this study predate the infection). Cell type and time point are not known.

The DNA for the CDR3 is TGTGCCAGCAGGAGGGTTGGGGAGACCCAGTACTTC. It codes for CASRRVGETQYF. The chain joins TRBV12-3 or TRBV12-4 to TRBJ2-5, with D maybe TRBD2 (5 bases). The germline V and J ends were trimmed by 6 bases and 5 bases, with 10 bases remaining between them. CDR3 size: 12 residues.